This T cell receptor beta chain was found in a study of blood T cell repertoires in COVID-19. Study-wide context: Collection of acute and convalescent COVID-19 samples took place in the United States, Italy and Spain. The analysed material was cDNA or gDNA that came from T cells, B-cell-depleted T cells, or PBMCs.

The germline V gene encodes CDR1 SGHRS and CDR2 YFSETQ. V was trimmed by 3 bases and J by 7 bases, leaving 10 bases between them. The CDR3 length is 12 residues. Source study methods: Scientists estimated how many nucleated cells there were by amplifying reference gene primers. TCRdb's copy holds only in-frame clones and misses some; the assay was immunoSEQ multiplex PCR. V, J and clone size are taken as reported in that table, and D and trimming were inferred from the DNA itself. The sample holds about 140,000 clones; around 88% are singletons and the top ten take around a quarter. This clonotype originated in a human donor in a cohort sampled during active COVID-19. The specimen sequenced was peripheral blood. The rearrangement uses TRBV5-1 and TRBJ1-1; D gene ambiguous. CDR3 DNA: TGCGCCAGCAGCTCGGGTGGATTTGAAGCTTTCTTT. Residues: CASSSGGFEAFF. The full variable domain, rest sourced from reference TRBV5-1 and TRBJ1-1, is KAGVTQTPRYLIKTRGQQVTLSCSPISGHRSVSWYQQTPGQGLQFLFEYFSETQRNKGNFPGRFSGRQFSNSRSEMNVSTLELGDSALYLCASSSGGFEAFFGQGTRLTVV.